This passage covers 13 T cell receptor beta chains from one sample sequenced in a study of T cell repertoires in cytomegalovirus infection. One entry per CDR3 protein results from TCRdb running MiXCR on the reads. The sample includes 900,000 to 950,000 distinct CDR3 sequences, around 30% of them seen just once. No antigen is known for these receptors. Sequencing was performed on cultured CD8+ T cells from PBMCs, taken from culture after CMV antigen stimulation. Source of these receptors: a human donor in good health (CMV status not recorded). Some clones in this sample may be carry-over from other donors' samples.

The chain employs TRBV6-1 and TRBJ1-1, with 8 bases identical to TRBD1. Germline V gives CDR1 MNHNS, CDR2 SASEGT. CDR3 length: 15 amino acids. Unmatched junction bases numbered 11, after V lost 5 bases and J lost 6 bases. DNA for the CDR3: TGTGCCAGCAGTTTAATGGTTCCAGGGGGCCCTGAAGCTTTCTTT. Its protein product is CASSLMVPGGPEAFF.

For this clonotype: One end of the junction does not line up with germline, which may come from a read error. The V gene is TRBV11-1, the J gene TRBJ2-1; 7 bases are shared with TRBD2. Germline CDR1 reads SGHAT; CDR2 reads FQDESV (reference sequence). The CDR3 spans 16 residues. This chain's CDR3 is CVSSPDLGGENNEQFF. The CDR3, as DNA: TGTGTCAGCAGCCCGGACCTGGGGGGGGAGAACAATGAGCAGTTCTTC.

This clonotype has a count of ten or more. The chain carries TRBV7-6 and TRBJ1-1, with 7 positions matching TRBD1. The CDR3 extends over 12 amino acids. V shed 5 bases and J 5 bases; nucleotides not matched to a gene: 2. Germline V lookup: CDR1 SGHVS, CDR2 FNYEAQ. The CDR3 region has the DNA TGTGCCAGCAGCCAGGGGGAAACTGAAGCTTTCTTT. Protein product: CASSQGETEAFF.

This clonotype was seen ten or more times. The CDR3 coding sequence is TGTGCCAGCAGTTACTCTCTGGCGGGGCGCAACACTGAAGCTTTCTTT. This translates into CASSYSLAGRNTEAFF. The chain joins TRBV6-5 to TRBJ1-1; possible D gene TRBD1, 5 bases. In germline, CDR1 is MNHEY, CDR2 SVGAGI. Trimming pared 0 bases from V and 2 bases from J, leaving 13 bases between. This CDR3 is 16 amino acids long.

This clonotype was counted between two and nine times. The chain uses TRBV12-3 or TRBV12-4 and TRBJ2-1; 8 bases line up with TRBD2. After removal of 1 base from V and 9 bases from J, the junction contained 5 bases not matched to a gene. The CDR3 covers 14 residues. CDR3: CASSLGLAGREQFF. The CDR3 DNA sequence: TGTGCCAGCAGTTTAGGGCTAGCGGGTCGTGAGCAGTTCTTC.

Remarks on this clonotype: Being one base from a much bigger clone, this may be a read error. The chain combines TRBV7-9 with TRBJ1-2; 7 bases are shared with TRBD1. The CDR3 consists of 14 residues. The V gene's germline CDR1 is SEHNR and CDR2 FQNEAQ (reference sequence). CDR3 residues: CVSSPTGKWYGYTF. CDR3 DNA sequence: TGTGTCAGCAGCCCGACAGGGAAGTGGTATGGCTACACCTTC. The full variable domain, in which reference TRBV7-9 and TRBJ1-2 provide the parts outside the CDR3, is DTGVSQNPRHKITKRGQNVTFRCDPISEHNRLYWYRQTLGQGPEFLTYFQNEAQLEKSRLLSDRFSAERPKGSFSTLEIQRTEQGDSAMYLCVSSPTGKWYGYTFGSGTRLTVV.

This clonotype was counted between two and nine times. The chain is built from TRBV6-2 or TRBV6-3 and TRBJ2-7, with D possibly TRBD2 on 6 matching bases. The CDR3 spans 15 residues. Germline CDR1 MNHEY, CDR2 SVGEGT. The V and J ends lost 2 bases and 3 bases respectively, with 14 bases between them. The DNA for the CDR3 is TGTGCCAGCAGTTACCGACCGGGACTGCTCTACGAGCAGTACGTC. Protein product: CASSYRPGLLYEQYV.

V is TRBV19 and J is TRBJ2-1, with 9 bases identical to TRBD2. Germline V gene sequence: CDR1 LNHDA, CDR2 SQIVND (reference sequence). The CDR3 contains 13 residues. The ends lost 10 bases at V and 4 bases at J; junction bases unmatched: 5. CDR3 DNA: TGTGCCACTAGCGGGGTTCCTTACAATGAGCAGTTCTTC. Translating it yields CATSGVPYNEQFF.

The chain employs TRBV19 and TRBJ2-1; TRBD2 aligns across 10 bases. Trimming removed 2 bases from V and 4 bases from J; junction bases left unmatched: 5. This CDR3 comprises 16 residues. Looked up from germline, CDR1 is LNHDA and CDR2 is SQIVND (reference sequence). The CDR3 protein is CASSIQLAGMYNEQFF. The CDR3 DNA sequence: TGTGCCAGTAGTATACAACTAGCGGGGATGTACAATGAGCAGTTCTTC.

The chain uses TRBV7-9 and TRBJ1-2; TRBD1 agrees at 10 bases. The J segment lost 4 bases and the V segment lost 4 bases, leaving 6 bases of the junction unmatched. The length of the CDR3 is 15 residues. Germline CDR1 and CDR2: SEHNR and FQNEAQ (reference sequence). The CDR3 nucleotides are TGTGCCAGCAGCTACCGGGACAGGGGAGGCTATGGCTACACCTTC. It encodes CASSYRDRGGYGYTF.

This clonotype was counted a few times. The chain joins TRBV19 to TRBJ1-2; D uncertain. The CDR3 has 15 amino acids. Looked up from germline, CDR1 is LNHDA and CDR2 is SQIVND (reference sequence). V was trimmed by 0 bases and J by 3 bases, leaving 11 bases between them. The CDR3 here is CASSIEGPAHYGYTF. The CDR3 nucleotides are TGTGCCAGTAGTATAGAAGGCCCTGCGCACTATGGCTACACCTTC.

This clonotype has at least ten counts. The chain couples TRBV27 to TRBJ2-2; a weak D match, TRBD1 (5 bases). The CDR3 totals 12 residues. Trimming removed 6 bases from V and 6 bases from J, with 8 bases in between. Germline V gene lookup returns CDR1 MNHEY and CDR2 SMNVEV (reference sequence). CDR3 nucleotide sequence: TGTGCCAGCAGCTTCAGGGCCGGGGAGCTGTTTTTT. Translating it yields CASSFRAGELFF.

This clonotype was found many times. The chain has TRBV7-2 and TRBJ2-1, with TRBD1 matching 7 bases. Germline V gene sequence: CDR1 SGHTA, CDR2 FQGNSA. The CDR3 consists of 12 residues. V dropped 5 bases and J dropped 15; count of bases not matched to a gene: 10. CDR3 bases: TGTGCCAGCAGCATCCCCGGGACAGAACCGTTCTTC. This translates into CASSIPGTEPFF.